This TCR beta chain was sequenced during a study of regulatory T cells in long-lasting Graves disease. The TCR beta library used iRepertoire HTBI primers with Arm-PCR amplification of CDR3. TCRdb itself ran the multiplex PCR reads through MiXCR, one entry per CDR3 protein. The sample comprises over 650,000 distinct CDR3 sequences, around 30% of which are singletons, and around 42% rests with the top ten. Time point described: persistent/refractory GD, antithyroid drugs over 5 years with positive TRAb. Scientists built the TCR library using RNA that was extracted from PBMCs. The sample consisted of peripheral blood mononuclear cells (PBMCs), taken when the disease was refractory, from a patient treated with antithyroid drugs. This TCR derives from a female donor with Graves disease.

In DNA form, the CDR3 reads TGTGCCAGCAGTTACGGCAGTCTCTCCTACGAGCAGTACTTC. It is translated as CASSYGSLSYEQYF. This rearrangement joins TRBV6-2 or TRBV6-3 to TRBJ2-7; D gene uncertain. This CDR3 spans 14 amino acids. V lost 2 bases and J 0 bases, leaving 8 bases between the germline ends. Germline CDR1 is MNHEY and CDR2 is SVGEGT.